Below are 24 T cell receptor beta chains sequenced from a single sample in a study of T cells in localized non-small cell lung cancer. TCRdb keeps only in-frame clones here, not all; method: immunoSEQ multiplex PCR. Of about 72,000 clones in the sample, around 84% were seen once. This specimen consisted of peripheral blood, obtained before any cancer treatment. The origin of the receptors is a female donor over 55 with stage I lung adenocarcinoma.

This chain joins TRBV29-1 and TRBJ1-3; tentative D call: TRBD1 (5 bases). The CDR3 runs to 14 residues. The ends were cut back, 6 bases at V and 3 bases at J, with 15 bases in the middle. Germline CDR1 SQVTM, CDR2 ANQGSEA. The CDR3 here is CSVWAGAGGNTIYF. The CDR3, as DNA: TGCAGCGTCTGGGCTGGGGCAGGTGGAAACACCATATATTTT.

The J gene is TRBJ1-2, the V gene TRBV6-6, with a tentative D call TRBD1 (6 bases). The germline gives CDR1 MNHNY, CDR2 SVGAGI (reference sequence). The CDR3 has 15 residues. The germline V and J ends were trimmed by 2 bases and 3 bases, with 13 bases remaining between them. The CDR3 loop reads CASSYAIRQDYGYTF. Written as DNA, the CDR3 is TGTGCCAGCAGTTACGCTATTCGACAGGACTATGGCTACACCTTC.

CDR3 sequence reads: CASRGTSTNEKLFF. For the CDR3, the DNA is TGTGCCAGCAGGGGGACTTCAACTAATGAAAAACTGTTTTTT. The V and J genes are TRBV27 and TRBJ1-4; D may be TRBD1 (5 bases). CDR3 length: 14 residues. CDR1 is MNHEY and CDR2 is SMNVEV in the germline V gene (reference sequence). Trimming stripped 6 bases from V and 0 bases from J, with 8 bases between.

The chain is built from TRBV4-1 and TRBJ1-2; D might be TRBD1 (6 bases). Germline V lookup: CDR1 MGHRA, CDR2 YSYEKL. This CDR3 region has 16 residues. V lost 0 bases and J 2 bases, leaving 13 bases between the germline ends. The CDR3 here is CASSQDPPGGNYGYTF. The CDR3 DNA follows: TGCGCCAGCAGCCAAGATCCCCCGGGGGGCAACTATGGCTACACCTTC.

The V call is TRBV2, the J call TRBJ1-4, with TRBD1 identical over 9 bases. This CDR3 has 12 residues. Looked up from germline, CDR1 is SNHLY and CDR2 is FYNNEI. CDR3 in amino acids: CATQGAGEKLFF. Written as DNA, the CDR3 is TGTGCAACACAGGGGGCAGGTGAAAAACTGTTTTTT. Full variable domain (missing parts from reference TRBV2 and TRBJ1-4): EPEVTQTPSHQVTQMGQEVILRCVPISNHLYFYWYRQILGQKVEFLVSFYNNEISEKSEIFDDQFSVERPDGSNFTLKIRSTKLEDSAMYFCATQGAGEKLFFGSGTQLSVL.

V gene TRBV6-6 combines with J gene TRBJ2-1, with D possibly being TRBD2 (5 bases). V was pared by 0 bases and J by 12 bases, with 15 bases between. CDR1 is MNHNY and CDR2 is SVGAGI in the germline V gene (reference sequence). The CDR3 length is 14 residues. The chain's CDR3 is CASSYSKYGERQFF. The DNA for the CDR3 is TGTGCCAGCAGTTACTCGAAGTACGGGGAGAGGCAGTTCTTC.

The chain employs TRBV6-5 and TRBJ1-1, with TRBD1 matching over 8 bases. CDR3 length: 15 amino acids. With V trimmed by 6 bases and J by 5 bases, 11 bases remained unmatched. Per germline, CDR1 MNHEY and CDR2 SVGAGI. The CDR3 loop is CASSRLQGARTEAFF. In DNA, the CDR3 is TGTGCCAGCAGCCGGCTGCAGGGGGCTCGTACTGAAGCTTTCTTT.

DNA for the CDR3: TGTGCCAGCAGCTTAAGTGTTCTAGATACGCAGTATTTT. The encoded protein is CASSLSVLDTQYF. The gene calls are TRBV7-3 and TRBJ2-3; D remains unclear. Trimming removed 1 base from V and 5 bases from J, with 7 bases in between. The CDR3 loop spans 13 amino acids. From germline, CDR1 is SGHTA and CDR2 FQGTGA.

This clone has only one observation. This chain links TRBV15 with TRBJ2-7; D possibly matches TRBD1 or TRBD2 (5 bases each). Germline assignment: CDR1 LNHNV and CDR2 YYDKDF (reference sequence). This CDR3 is built from 14 residues. V was shortened by 3 bases and J by 5 bases, with 14 bases between the two germline ends. CDR3 nucleotides: TGTGCCACCAGCAGCCCGAGGGGTGCCGACGAGCAGTACTTC. Its translation: CATSSPRGADEQYF.

This chain uses TRBV5-1 with TRBJ2-1, with TRBD2 matching over 13 bases. Germline V CDR1 and CDR2: SGHRS, YFSETQ. V was pared by 0 bases and J by 6 bases, with 0 bases of the junction left unmatched. The CDR3 consists of 15 residues. DNA for the CDR3: TGCGCCAGCAGCTTGGGGACTAGCGGGAGCAATGAGCAGTTCTTC. Amino acid sequence: CASSLGTSGSNEQFF.

The gene calls are TRBV5-5 and TRBJ2-3; TRBD1 matches 7 bases. Germline loops: CDR1 SGHKS, CDR2 YYEKEE (reference sequence). This CDR3 contains 13 residues. Trimming took 3 bases from V and 6 from J; bases not matched to a gene: 4. The CDR3 region is CASSWGTEDTQYF. The CDR3 bases are TGTGCCAGCAGCTGGGGGACAGAGGATACGCAGTATTTT.

The DNA for the CDR3 is TGTGCCAGCAGCCCCTGGACTAGCGGGGGCCCCAGTCGGTACGAGCAGTACTTC. Its translation is CASSPWTSGGPSRYEQYF. The rearrangement uses TRBV11-3 and TRBJ2-7; TRBD2 matches at 13 bases. CDR3 length equals 18 residues. Germline CDR1 reads SGHNT; CDR2 reads YENEEA. The ends lost 5 bases at V and 4 bases at J; junction bases unmatched: 14. Supplemented by reference TRBV11-3 and TRBJ2-7, the full variable domain reads EAGVVQSPRYKIIEKKQPVAFWCNPISGHNTLYWYLQNLGQGPELLIRYENEEAVDDSQLPKDRFSAERLKGVDSTLKIQPAELGDSAVYLCASSPWTSGGPSRYEQYFGPGTRLTVT.

In DNA, the CDR3 is TGTGCCAGTAGTTATTCAGTACACTACGAGCAGTACTTC. Protein product: CASSYSVHYEQYF. J is TRBJ2-7 and V is TRBV19; D unclear. V lost 5 bases and J 3 bases, leaving 11 bases between the germline ends. Germline V gene lookup returns CDR1 LNHDA and CDR2 SQIVND (reference sequence). The CDR3 loop spans 13 amino acids. The full variable domain, its missing parts supplied by reference TRBV19 and TRBJ2-7, is DGGITQSPKYLFRKEGQNVTLSCEQNLNHDAMYWYRQDPGQGLRLIYYSQIVNDFQKGDIAEGYSVSREKKESFPLTVTSAQKNPTAFYLCASSYSVHYEQYFGPGTRLTVT.

The chain has TRBV7-9 and TRBJ2-7; 13 nucleotides match TRBD2. The trim removed 4 bases at V and 3 bases at J, leaving 9 bases unmatched. The length of the CDR3 is 17 residues. The germline gives CDR1 SEHNR, CDR2 FQNEAQ (reference sequence). The CDR3 reads CASSSGTSGNSHYEQYF. The CDR3, as DNA: TGTGCCAGCAGCTCGGGGACTAGCGGGAACTCACACTACGAGCAGTACTTC.

J is TRBJ1-6 and V is TRBV21-1; the tabulated D call, TRBD1, remains unverified against the DNA. TRBV21-1 is a listed pseudogene. This CDR3 has 15 residues. The CDR3 DNA sequence: TGTGCCAGCAGCAAAGACAGGGGATTTAATTCACCCCTCCACTTT. This gives the protein CASSKDRGFNSPLHF.

DNA for the CDR3: TGCGCCAGCAGCAAAGGACCCTTGAACACTGAAGCTTTCTTT. Translated: CASSKGPLNTEAFF. The V call is TRBV4-1, the J call TRBJ1-1, with D unclear. The germline gives CDR1 MGHRA, CDR2 YSYEKL. The CDR3 consists of 14 residues. Trimming pared 5 bases from V and 0 bases from J, leaving 10 bases between.

The chain employs TRBV18 and TRBJ1-1; D gene ambiguous. Trimming took 9 bases from V and 1 from J, leaving 9 bases between them. Germline assignment: CDR1 KGHSH and CDR2 LQKENI. The length of the CDR3 is 12 residues. The CDR3 reads CASQLQNTEAFF. The CDR3 coding sequence is TGTGCCAGTCAACTACAGAACACTGAAGCTTTCTTT.

The V call is TRBV10-3, the J call TRBJ2-2; 8 positions match TRBD1. After removal of 4 bases from V and 4 bases from J, the junction contained 5 bases not matched to a gene. This CDR3 region has 15 residues. The germline gives CDR1 ENHRY, CDR2 SYGVKD. CDR3 bases: TGTGCCATCAGTGGTCAGGGGGCTACCACCGGGGAGCTGTTTTTT. As protein: CAISGQGATTGELFF.

The chain combines TRBV29-1 with TRBJ2-5; 8 bases agree with TRBD2. CDR1 is SQVTM, CDR2 ANQGSEA, per germline. Trimming cost V 3 bases and J 7 bases; bases outside gene matches: 7. The CDR3 sequence is 13 residues long. The CDR3 sequence is CSVDPGLGGTQYF. CDR3 nucleotide sequence: TGCAGCGTTGATCCGGGACTAGGAGGGACCCAGTACTTC.

The genes are TRBV7-8 and TRBJ1-1; D possibly corresponds to TRBD1 (5 bases). Germline V gene data show CDR1 as SGHVS and CDR2 as FQNEAQ. The V end was cut by 1 base, the J end by 0 bases, with 15 bases between. The CDR3 is made up of 17 amino acids. Here the CDR3 reads CASSLGSGSEMNTEAFF. The CDR3 DNA is TGTGCCAGCAGCTTAGGGTCAGGGTCCGAAATGAACACTGAAGCTTTCTTT.

The chain couples TRBV7-9 to TRBJ1-1, with a weak D call TRBD1 (5 bases). Germline-derived CDR1 and CDR2 are SEHNR and FQNEAQ (reference sequence). Trimming left V 5 bases short and J 3 bases short, with 16 bases between. The CDR3 sequence is 15 residues long. CDR3 loop: CASSPDGGTDTEAFF. DNA for the CDR3: TGTGCCAGCAGCCCAGATGGGGGGACGGACACTGAAGCTTTCTTT.

The chain carries TRBV6-6 and TRBJ1-5; D is uncertain. The germline CDR1 and CDR2 sequences are MNHNY and SVGAGI (reference sequence). The V end was cut by 9 bases, the J end by 0 bases, with 12 bases between. The CDR3 is made up of 14 amino acids. The DNA of the CDR3 is TGTGCCAGTTCTGGAGGGTATAGCAATCAGCCCCAGCATTTT. This encodes CASSGGYSNQPQHF.

J is TRBJ2-2 and V is TRBV7-2; tentative D call: TRBD2 (7 bases). V was shortened by 5 bases and J by 5 bases, with 15 bases between the two germline ends. The CDR3 length is 15 residues. The V gene's germline CDR1 is SGHTA and CDR2 FQGNSA. CDR3 protein: CASSPGGAQTGELFF. CDR3 bases: TGTGCCAGCAGCCCTGGGGGGGCGCAGACCGGGGAGCTGTTTTTT. Variable domain in full (rest from reference TRBV7-2 and TRBJ2-2): GAGVSQSPSNKVTEKGKDVELRCDPISGHTALYWYRQSLGQGLEFLIYFQGNSAPDKSGLPSDRFSAERTGGSVSTLTIQRTQQEDSAVYLCASSPGGAQTGELFFGEGSRLTVL.

This chain joins TRBV7-9 and TRBJ2-3; D assignment may be TRBD1 or TRBD2 (5 bases each). The CDR3 has 15 residues. Per germline, CDR1 SEHNR and CDR2 FQNEAQ (reference sequence). Trimming shortened V by 5 bases and J by 3 bases, and 15 bases separated the two germline ends. Here the CDR3 reads CASSQAGTGTDTQYF. CDR3 in DNA: TGTGCCAGCAGCCAGGCTGGGACCGGTACAGATACGCAGTATTTT.